Listed here is a single TCR beta chain. This entry belongs to a study of response to subunit inactivated influenza vaccine. The CDR3 sequence is 19 residues long. The germline CDR1 and CDR2 sequences are SGDLS and YYNGEE. The V and J ends lost 0 bases and 0 bases, in that order; junction bases with no gene match: 10. TCRdb ran MiXCR on the RT-PCR reads and lists one entry per CDR3 protein. The sample comprises about 570,000 distinct CDR3 sequences, 10% to 12% of which are singletons, and approximately 11% rests with the top ten. This sample also belongs to another study, concerning T cells expressing NK-cell markers. That source adds: Beta-chain TCR cDNA was generated via 5'RACE template switching with UMIs. CD8+ T cells in 5 to 7 donors included dominant NKG2C+ clonotypes at roughly 1.0-7.5%. It remained uncertain whether the expanded NKG2C+ T cell clones were specific for HCMV antigens.

The chain links TRBV9 to TRBJ2-1, with 9 bases identical to TRBD2. The sequencing here drew on PBMCs from blood, taken on the day of vaccination. The receptor's source is a man aged 50-60 years who received an inactivated influenza vaccine. CDR3: CASSVGVAGALSSYNEQFF. In nucleotides, the CDR3 is TGTGCCAGCAGCGTAGGAGTAGCGGGGGCATTAAGCTCCTACAATGAGCAGTTCTTC. Supplemented by reference TRBV9 and TRBJ2-1, the full variable domain reads DSGVTQTPKHLITATGQRVTLRCSPRSGDLSVYWYQQSLDQGLQFLIQYYNGEERAKGNILERFSAQQFPDLHSELNLSSLELGDSALYFCASSVGVAGALSSYNEQFFGPGTRLTVL.